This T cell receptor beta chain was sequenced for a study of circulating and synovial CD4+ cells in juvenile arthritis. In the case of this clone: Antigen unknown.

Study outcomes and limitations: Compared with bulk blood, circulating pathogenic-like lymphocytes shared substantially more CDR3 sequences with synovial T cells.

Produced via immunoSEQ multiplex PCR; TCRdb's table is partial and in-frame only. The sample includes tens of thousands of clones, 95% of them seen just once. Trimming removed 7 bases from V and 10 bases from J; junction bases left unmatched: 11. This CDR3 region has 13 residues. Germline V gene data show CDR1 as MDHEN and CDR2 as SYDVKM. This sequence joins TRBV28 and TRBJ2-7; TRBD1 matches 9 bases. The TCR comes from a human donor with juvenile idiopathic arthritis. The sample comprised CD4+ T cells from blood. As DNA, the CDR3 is TGTGCCAGCAATTTCCAGGACAGGGGACTACAGTACTTC. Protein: CASNFQDRGLQYF.